The 12 T cell receptor beta chains given below trace back to one sample, sequenced in a study of control samples from healthy donors and cancer patients. TCRdb keeps only in-frame clones here, not all; method: immunoSEQ multiplex PCR. The data hold under 450,000 clones, with around 90% observed a single time. Sequenced material: PBMCs. These receptors originate from a man in his forties with head and neck cancer.

V gene TRBV28 combines with J gene TRBJ2-7; D is undetermined. V gave up 6 bases and J gave up 0 bases, with 15 bases separating them. The CDR3 length is 15 residues. The germline V gene has CDR1 MDHEN and CDR2 SYDVKM. CDR3 DNA sequence: TGTGCCAGCAGCCGAAGTGGGTCCCGCTCCTACGAGCAGTACTTC. Its protein is CASSRSGSRSYEQYF.

The gene calls are TRBV7-2 and TRBJ1-1; D ambiguous. The CDR3 loop spans 12 amino acids. Germline CDR1 SGHTA, CDR2 FQGNSA. V was cut by 5 bases and J by 10 bases, with 14 bases left in between. The CDR3 loop reads CASSPSGLVAFF. The CDR3 DNA sequence: TGTGCCAGCAGCCCCTCCGGGCTAGTAGCTTTCTTT.

DNA of the CDR3: TGTGCCAGCAGTGCAAGCCAGGAGGGGAGAACCTACGAGCAGTACTTC. This gives the protein CASSASQEGRTYEQYF. J is TRBJ2-7 and V is TRBV27, with D perhaps TRBD2 (6 bases). The CDR3 sequence is 16 residues long. Germline lookup yields CDR1 MNHEY and CDR2 SMNVEV (reference sequence). V lost 5 bases and J 2 bases, leaving 19 bases between the germline ends.

This clone occurred once. This chain links TRBV7-2 with TRBJ1-1; a possible D gene is TRBD1 (6 bases). V was clipped by 0 bases and J by 7 bases, with 12 bases between them. The CDR3 spans 14 residues. CDR1 and CDR2 from the germline V gene are SGHTA and FQGNSA. The CDR3 loop reads CASSLALGRGEAFF. The CDR3 coding sequence is TGTGCCAGCAGCTTAGCGCTCGGCAGGGGTGAAGCTTTCTTT.

The chain carries TRBV7-9 and TRBJ1-5, with TRBD1 identical over 9 bases. V shed 6 bases, J shed 5 bases, and the junction held 2 bases outside the gene matches. Germline V gene lookup returns CDR1 SEHNR and CDR2 FQNEAQ (reference sequence). This CDR3 contains 13 residues. The CDR3: CASRGQGDQPQHF. The CDR3 nucleotides are TGTGCCAGCAGGGGACAGGGAGATCAGCCCCAGCATTTT.

The rearrangement joins TRBV7-2 to TRBJ1-1; D possibly corresponds to TRBD1 (6 bases). This CDR3 spans 15 amino acids. The ends were cut back, 1 base at V and 5 bases at J, with 14 bases in the middle. Germline CDR1 and CDR2: SGHTA and FQGNSA. CDR3 sequence: CASSLDRVGGTEAFF. The CDR3 bases are TGTGCCAGCAGCTTAGACAGGGTAGGGGGTACTGAAGCTTTCTTT.

As concerns this clone: The same CDR3 also results from other DNA sequences found in this sample. V usage is TRBV18 and J usage is TRBJ2-5; D uncertain. Germline assignment: CDR1 KGHSH and CDR2 LQKENI. The ends were cut back, 2 bases at V and 5 bases at J, with 3 bases in the middle. The CDR3 runs 11 residues. The CDR3 DNA reads as TGTGCCAGCTCACCAGGGGAGACCCAGTACTTC. Residues: CASSPGETQYF.

This chain links TRBV3-1 (or the pseudogene TRBV3-2) with TRBJ1-5; D ambiguous. Trimming took 1 base from V and 2 from J, leaving 9 bases between them. The length of the CDR3 is 15 residues. Germline V lookup: CDR1 LGHDT, CDR2 YNNKEL (reference sequence). In DNA form, the CDR3 reads TGTGCCAGCAGCCAAGCGGGGAGGCGCAATCAGCCCCAGCATTTT. Its protein is CASSQAGRRNQPQHF.

The rearrangement joins TRBV6-2 or TRBV6-3 to TRBJ2-7, with unresolved D. Germline values: CDR1 MNHEY, CDR2 SVGEGT. Between the trimmed V and J ends, which lost 2 bases and 3 bases, there was a span of 8 bases. CDR3 length: 13 amino acids. CDR3 DNA sequence: TGTGCCAGCAGTTACGAAGAAAACTACGAGCAGTACTTC. Protein product: CASSYEENYEQYF.

The chain combines TRBV19 with TRBJ1-1, with 9 positions matching TRBD1. Unmatched junction bases numbered 4, after V lost 3 bases and J lost 2 bases. Germline CDR1 LNHDA, CDR2 SQIVND (reference sequence). The CDR3 totals 15 residues. CDR3 protein: CASSIADRGNTEAFF. In DNA form, the CDR3 reads TGTGCCAGTAGTATCGCGGACAGGGGAAACACTGAAGCTTTCTTT.

The chain employs TRBV9 and TRBJ2-2; D gene ambiguous. CDR1 is SGDLS, CDR2 YYNGEE, per germline. Trimming shortened V by 3 bases and J by 3 bases, and 12 bases separated the two germline ends. The CDR3 extends over 15 amino acids. This CDR3 is CASSARVLDTGELFF. The CDR3 coding sequence is TGTGCCAGCAGCGCTCGGGTTTTGGACACCGGGGAGCTGTTTTTT.

The V gene is TRBV24-1, the J gene TRBJ2-1; 7 bases are a match to TRBD1. The CDR3 length is 13 residues. Germline V gene lookup returns CDR1 KGHDR and CDR2 SFDVKD. V was clipped by 4 bases and J by 8 bases; unmatched bases: 4. CDR3 sequence reads: CATSEGTGDEQFF. The DNA for the CDR3 is TGTGCCACCAGTGAGGGTACAGGGGATGAGCAGTTCTTC.